Presented here are 17 T cell receptor beta chains from one specimen sequenced in a study of T cells in Graves' hyperthyroidism and ophthalmopathy. Regions amplified from RNA transcripts were the TCR beta CDR3 regions. First-round RT-PCR targeting the TCR CDR3 was performed with the HTBI primer set. TCRdb reprocessed the multiplex PCR reads via MiXCR and lists one record per CDR3 protein. The data hold around 340,000 distinct CDR3 sequences, with approximately 18% observed a single time. The sample taken for sequencing was blood. The receptor source for this set is a woman in her thirties with Graves' hyperthyroidism that later progressed to Graves' ophthalmopathy.

In its sample, this clonotype was seen many times. The gene calls are TRBV6-1 and TRBJ2-7, with D possibly TRBD2 on 5 matching bases. This CDR3 comprises 14 residues. The V gene's germline CDR1 is MNHNS and CDR2 SASEGT. Trimming shortened V by 8 bases and J by 4 bases, and 18 bases separated the two germline ends. In nucleotides, the CDR3 is TGTGCCAGCTACGGGGTGCCTAGCCATTACGAGCAGTACTTC. Translated: CASYGVPSHYEQYF.

This clonotype has ten or more counts. The chain couples TRBV7-2 to TRBJ1-6, with D possibly TRBD1 on 5 matching bases. This CDR3 is built from 14 residues. V lost 5 bases and J 7 bases, leaving 12 bases between the germline ends. Germline CDR1 SGHTA, CDR2 FQGNSA. The CDR3 nucleotides are TGTGCCAGCAGCGTTCGGGACGCCAATTCACCCCTCCACTTT. Protein sequence: CASSVRDANSPLHF.

This clonotype was found many times. The chain uses TRBV7-6 and TRBJ2-5; D might be TRBD1 (6 bases). The CDR3 spans 16 residues. V lost 2 bases to trimming and J lost 3 bases, with 16 bases between them. Germline values: CDR1 SGHVS, CDR2 FNYEAQ. The CDR3, as DNA: TGTGCCAGCAGCTTAATGTCAGGGGCAGGGAAAGAGACCCAGTACTTC. It codes for CASSLMSGAGKETQYF. The whole variable domain, filled in from reference TRBV7-6 and TRBJ2-5, reads GAGVSQSPRYKVTKRGQDVALRCDPISGHVSLYWYRQALGQGPEFLTYFNYEAQQDKSGLPNDRFSAERPEGSISTLTIQRTEQRDSAMYRCASSLMSGAGKETQYFGPGTRLLVL.

This clonotype was counted at least ten times. The rearrangement joins TRBV12-3 or TRBV12-4 to TRBJ2-1, with D perhaps being TRBD1 or TRBD2 (5 bases each). The CDR3 length is 14 residues. The ends were cut back, 1 base at V and 8 bases at J, with 12 bases in the middle. DNA of the CDR3: TGTGCCAGCAGTTTAGGGGGGTTAGTCGATGAGCAGTTCTTC. Residues: CASSLGGLVDEQFF.

Regarding this clonotype: A much larger clone sits a single nucleotide away, making a read error possible. CDR3 sequence: CSATRNYLVHEQFF. The DNA for the CDR3 is TGCAGTGCTACCCGTAACTATCTCGTTCATGAGCAGTTCTTC. The rearrangement links TRBV20-1 to TRBJ2-1; D remains ambiguous. V was pared by 4 bases and J by 8 bases, with 18 bases between. The CDR3 is made up of 14 amino acids. CDR1 is DFQATT and CDR2 is SNEGSKA in the germline V gene (reference sequence).

This clonotype appeared a single time. This sequence may be a read error, since a much larger clone differs from it by one base. The chain couples TRBV5-1 to TRBJ1-1; 7 bases match TRBD1. Germline assignment: CDR1 SGHRS and CDR2 YFSETQ. The CDR3 covers 17 residues. This CDR3 is CAGSVGRDRTLNTEAFF. The CDR3 DNA reads TGCGCCGGCAGCGTGGGACGGGACAGAACCTTGAACACTGAAGCTTTCTTT.

This clonotype showed up many times. The rearrangement uses TRBV4-1 and TRBJ2-5; tentative D call: TRBD2 (6 bases). V dropped 1 base and J dropped 4 bases, with 13 bases sitting between them. There are 15 residues in the CDR3. Germline lookup yields CDR1 MGHRA and CDR2 YSYEKL. The CDR3 DNA is TGCGCCAGCAGCCAAGGGGCGAAAGCGGGAGAGACCCAGTACTTC. It translates to CASSQGAKAGETQYF.

With respect to this clonotype: Sequence at one end of the junction differs from germline and may be a read error. The chain links TRBV2 to TRBJ2-1, with D perhaps being TRBD1 or TRBD2 (5 bases each). CDR3 length: 12 amino acids. CDR1 is SNHLY and CDR2 is FYNNEI in the germline V gene. CDR3 in amino acids: CASSFEGSLGLF. In DNA form, the CDR3 reads TGTGCCAGCTCGTTCGAGGGGAGTTTGGGGCTCTTC.

J is TRBJ1-5 and V is TRBV20-1, with D possibly matching TRBD1 (6 bases). The CDR3 extends over 15 amino acids. The V and J ends lost 3 bases and 0 bases respectively, with 12 bases between them. The germline CDR1 and CDR2 sequences are DFQATT and SNEGSKA (reference sequence). CDR3 sequence: CSARRTDFSNQPQHF. CDR3 bases: TGCAGTGCTAGGAGGACAGACTTTAGCAATCAGCCCCAGCATTTT.

There are a few counts of this clonotype. DNA for the CDR3: TGCAGTGCTAGGACAGCGACCCCGCAGACCCAGTACTTC. Its protein is CSARTATPQTQYF. The chain carries TRBV20-1 and TRBJ2-5; TRBD1 might be the D (5 bases). In germline, CDR1 is DFQATT, CDR2 SNEGSKA (reference sequence). V gave up 3 bases and J gave up 6 bases, with 14 bases separating them. There are 13 residues in the CDR3.

This clonotype was found many times. The chain recombines TRBV28 with TRBJ2-3; tentative D call: TRBD1 (5 bases). The CDR3 is 14 amino acids. Per the germline V gene, CDR1 is MDHEN and CDR2 is SYDVKM. V lost 7 bases to trimming and J lost 5 bases, with 16 bases between them. CDR3 region: CASITGGVQDTQYF. In nucleotides, the CDR3 is TGTGCCAGCATAACAGGTGGGGTGCAAGATACGCAGTATTTT.

This clonotype showed up many times. The J gene is TRBJ1-1, the V gene TRBV30; D gene ambiguous. Deletions cut 1 base from V and 5 bases from J, with 2 bases between. CDR3 size: 10 residues. Looked up from germline, CDR1 is GTSNPN and CDR2 is SVGIG (reference sequence). Written as DNA, the CDR3 is TGTGCCTGGAGTGGAACTGAAGCTTTCTTT. This translates into CAWSGTEAFF.

This clonotype was seen more than once but under ten times. The chain carries TRBV5-1 and TRBJ1-3, with 7 bases fitting TRBD1. V lost 3 bases, J lost 3 bases, and 3 bases stayed unmatched. Germline lookup yields CDR1 SGHRS and CDR2 YFSETQ. This CDR3 comprises 14 residues. In DNA, the CDR3 is TGCGCCAGCAGCTGGACAGGTTATGGAAACACCATATATTTT. It encodes CASSWTGYGNTIYF.

CDR3: CASSPAELYNEQFF. The DNA of the CDR3 is TGTGCCAGCTCACCAGCGGAACTCTACAATGAGCAGTTCTTC. The chain recombines TRBV6-1 with TRBJ2-1; D possibly corresponds to TRBD2 (5 bases). Trimming took off 8 bases at V and 3 bases at J, with 14 bases between the two ends. The CDR3 covers 14 residues. Looked up from germline, CDR1 is MNHNS and CDR2 is SASEGT.

This clonotype occurred many times. V usage is TRBV27 and J usage is TRBJ1-2; tentative D call: TRBD1 (5 bases). The CDR3 contains 15 residues. The V and J ends lost 2 bases and 4 bases respectively, with 14 bases between them. Germline V gene data show CDR1 as MNHEY and CDR2 as SMNVEV (reference sequence). CDR3 nucleotides: TGTGCCAGCAGTTTAGGGGGATCCGACCTCTATGGCTACACCTTC. Translating it yields CASSLGGSDLYGYTF.

The table lists this clonotype with a few counts. This sequence joins TRBV28 and TRBJ2-5, with D perhaps TRBD1 (6 bases). CDR3 size: 17 residues. Germline CDR1 MDHEN, CDR2 SYDVKM. V was cut by 1 base and J by 2 bases, with 17 bases left in between. This CDR3 reads CASSLLGYGTYQETQYF. CDR3 DNA: TGTGCCAGCAGTTTATTGGGCTACGGGACATATCAAGAGACCCAGTACTTC.

V and J are TRBV4-1 and TRBJ1-2; 11 nucleotides align to TRBD1. Germline CDR1 MGHRA, CDR2 YSYEKL. There are 19 residues in the CDR3. With V trimmed by 1 base and J by 4 bases, 14 bases remained unmatched. As DNA, the CDR3 is TGCGCCAGCAGCCAAGGGATTAGTAGGGGGACAGGGGGGAGCTATGGCTACACCTTC. Translated, it gives CASSQGISRGTGGSYGYTF.